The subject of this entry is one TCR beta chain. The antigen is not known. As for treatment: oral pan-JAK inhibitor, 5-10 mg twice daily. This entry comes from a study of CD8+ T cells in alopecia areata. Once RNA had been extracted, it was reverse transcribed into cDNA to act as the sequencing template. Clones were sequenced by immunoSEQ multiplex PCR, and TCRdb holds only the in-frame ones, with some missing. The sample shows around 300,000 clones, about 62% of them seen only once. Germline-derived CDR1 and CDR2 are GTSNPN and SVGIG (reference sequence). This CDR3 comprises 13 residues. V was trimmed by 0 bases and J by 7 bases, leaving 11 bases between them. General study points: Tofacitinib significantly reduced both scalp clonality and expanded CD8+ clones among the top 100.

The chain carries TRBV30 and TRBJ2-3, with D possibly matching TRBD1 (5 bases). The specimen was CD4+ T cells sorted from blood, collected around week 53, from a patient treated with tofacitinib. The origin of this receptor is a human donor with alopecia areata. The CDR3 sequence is CAWSVGRANTQYF. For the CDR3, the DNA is TGTGCCTGGAGTGTGGGCAGGGCAAATACGCAGTATTTT.